The 30 T cell receptor beta chains below come from one sample, sequenced in a study of cytomegalovirus exposure and HLA in healthy donors. The PCR made use of 60 Vbeta and 13 Jbeta primers. Assay: immunoSEQ multiplex PCR; the TCRdb copy retains only in-frame clones and omits some. Of some 190,000 clones listed, 70% to 75% were seen once; the top ten hold around 3.3%. What was sequenced was PBMCs. Receptors originate from a woman in her 30s in good health and CMV-seropositive.

A single count supports this clone. This chain connects TRBV2 to TRBJ1-5; D is unclear. This CDR3 spans 15 amino acids. Germline CDR1 and CDR2: SNHLY and FYNNEI. V was trimmed by 3 bases and J by 3 bases, leaving 12 bases between them. This CDR3 is CASSESLDYNQPQHF. The CDR3 region has the DNA TGTGCCAGCAGTGAGTCTCTAGACTACAATCAGCCCCAGCATTTT.

This clone was seen only a few times. The J gene is TRBJ2-7, the V gene TRBV4-2; possible D gene TRBD2, 5 bases. The CDR3 is made up of 15 amino acids. Germline V gives CDR1 LGHNA, CDR2 YNFKEQ. Trimming took 0 bases from V and 1 from J, leaving 10 bases between them. For the CDR3, the DNA is TGTGCCAGCAGCCAAGAATTGAGAGGGTCCTACGAGCAGTACTTC. It yields the protein CASSQELRGSYEQYF.

The chain couples TRBV6-5 to TRBJ2-1, with 10 bases that match TRBD2. The V gene's germline CDR1 is MNHEY and CDR2 SVGAGI. The CDR3 has 14 residues. With V trimmed by 8 bases and J by 7 bases, 8 bases remained unmatched. The CDR3 DNA reads TGTGCCAGCGACAGACTAGCGGGTCTAAATGAGCAGTTCTTC. This encodes CASDRLAGLNEQFF.

The rearrangement links TRBV5-1 to TRBJ2-1; TRBD2 is a possible D gene (6 bases). Trimming removed 0 bases from V and 6 bases from J, with 7 bases in between. Germline CDR1 is SGHRS and CDR2 is YFSETQ. The CDR3 extends over 13 amino acids. Here the CDR3 DNA reads TGCGCCAGCAGCTTGGCCGGGGGCAATGAGCAGTTCTTC. Amino acid sequence: CASSLAGGNEQFF.

This clone was seen just once. In nucleotides, the CDR3 is TGTGCCAGCAGCCCCGGGAGAGGTACTAACTATGGCTACACCTTC. The encoded protein is CASSPGRGTNYGYTF. The chain couples TRBV6-1 to TRBJ1-2; no firm D call. The germline V gene has CDR1 MNHNS and CDR2 SASEGT. V was cut by 6 bases and J by 0 bases, with 14 bases left in between. This CDR3 region has 15 residues.

The chain has TRBV9 and TRBJ1-1; no clear D. The V and J ends lost 7 bases and 4 bases respectively, with 8 bases between them. The CDR3 loop spans 11 amino acids. CDR1 is SGDLS and CDR2 is YYNGEE in the germline V gene. In DNA, the CDR3 is TGTGCCAGCGGAGCGAGCACTGAAGCTTTCTTT. Its protein is CASGASTEAFF.

Only a few counts were recorded for this clone. The V and J genes are TRBV5-6 and TRBJ1-1; TRBD1 might be the D (6 bases). V was shortened by 4 bases and J by 4 bases, with 17 bases between the two germline ends. The CDR3 loop spans 15 amino acids. Looked up from germline, CDR1 is SGHDT and CDR2 is YYEEEE. The CDR3: CASSVKGGGSTEAFF. CDR3 coding DNA: TGTGCCAGCAGCGTTAAAGGGGGGGGAAGCACTGAAGCTTTCTTT.

The chain couples TRBV5-6 to TRBJ2-7; 14 nucleotides agree with TRBD2. The CDR3 spans 15 residues. The V gene's germline CDR1 is SGHDT and CDR2 YYEEEE. The trim removed 4 bases at V and 7 bases at J, leaving 7 bases unmatched. CDR3 coding DNA: TGTGCCAGCAGCGGGGGACTAGCGGGAGTAAGGGAGCAGTACTTC. Amino acids: CASSGGLAGVREQYF.

The CDR3 sequence is CASSRVGDLYEQYF. In DNA form, the CDR3 reads TGTGCCAGCAGCCGCGTCGGAGATCTTTACGAGCAGTACTTC. The chain uses TRBV2 and TRBJ2-7; D is ambiguous. Germline CDR1 SNHLY, CDR2 FYNNEI. Trimming stripped 6 bases from V and 4 bases from J, with 16 bases between. CDR3 length: 14 residues.

The chain is built from TRBV11-2 and TRBJ2-1; D is perhaps TRBD1 (6 bases). CDR1 and CDR2 (germline): SGHAT, FQNNGV. Trimming cost V 3 bases and J 6 bases, with 12 bases left between them. There are 14 residues in the CDR3. The CDR3 spells CASSFLGAFNEQFF. DNA for the CDR3: TGTGCCAGCAGCTTTTTGGGGGCCTTCAATGAGCAGTTCTTC.

This clone was recorded once. The CDR3 is CSMTRRGSYNEQFF. CDR3 bases: TGCAGCATGACCCGGAGAGGGTCCTACAATGAGCAGTTCTTC. The V and J genes are TRBV29-1 and TRBJ2-1; weak D call: TRBD2 (5 bases). This CDR3 comprises 14 residues. V gave up 8 bases and J gave up 1 base, with 15 bases separating them. Per germline, CDR1 SQVTM and CDR2 ANQGSEA.

This clone was seen only once. This chain joins TRBV29-1 and TRBJ2-7; D gene unclear. V gave up 4 bases and J gave up 5 bases, with 9 bases separating them. Germline assignment: CDR1 SQVTM and CDR2 ANQGSEA. The CDR3 has 11 amino acids. CDR3 nucleotide sequence: TGCAGCGTTGGGTTAAGCAACGAGCAGTACTTC. Translated, it gives CSVGLSNEQYF.

The rearrangement uses TRBV28 and TRBJ1-4, with TRBD1 matching over 8 bases. The CDR3 spans 15 residues. V lost 5 bases, J lost 4 bases, and 6 bases stayed unmatched. Germline CDR1 is MDHEN and CDR2 is SYDVKM. The CDR3 sequence: CASSLGTGVNEKLFF. The CDR3 DNA follows: TGTGCCAGCAGTCTCGGGACAGGTGTTAATGAAAAACTGTTTTTT.

The chain carries TRBV19 and TRBJ2-3, with a possible D match to TRBD2 (5 bases). The germline V gene has CDR1 LNHDA and CDR2 SQIVND (reference sequence). The germline V and J ends were trimmed by 1 base and 4 bases, with 9 bases remaining between them. The CDR3 is 14 amino acids. CDR3 in DNA: TGTGCCAGTAGTATAGTCGAGGGCTCAGATACGCAGTATTTT. This encodes CASSIVEGSDTQYF.

The chain combines TRBV2 with TRBJ2-1, with 7 bases identical to TRBD2. The V segment lost 3 bases and the J segment 8 bases; nucleotides outside the gene matches: 13. Germline V gives CDR1 SNHLY, CDR2 FYNNEI. The CDR3 length is 16 residues. The CDR3 sequence: CASSDIGGRSSYEQFF. The CDR3 DNA follows: TGTGCCAGCAGTGATATAGGCGGGAGATCTTCCTATGAGCAGTTCTTC.

This chain connects TRBV29-1 to TRBJ2-1, with D possibly TRBD2 on 6 matching bases. The V end was cut by 3 bases, the J end by 5 bases, with 29 bases between. This CDR3 is 19 amino acids long. CDR1 is SQVTM and CDR2 is ANQGSEA in the germline V gene. CDR3 in DNA: TGCAGCGTTGACCGAGTTGAAAGGACTACCCTTGGGTTCGACAATGAGCAGTTCTTC. This codes for CSVDRVERTTLGFDNEQFF.

A single count supports this clone. J is TRBJ1-1 and V is TRBV7-8; D is unresolved. Between the trimmed V and J ends, which lost 1 base and 7 bases, there was a span of 10 bases. The CDR3 runs 13 residues. Germline assignment: CDR1 SGHVS and CDR2 FQNEAQ. The CDR3, as DNA: TGTGCCAGCAGCTTAGTGGGCGGGAGTGAAGCTTTCTTT. Amino acids: CASSLVGGSEAFF.

V usage is TRBV19 and J usage is TRBJ2-3; D is unclear. Trimming stripped 6 bases from V and 2 bases from J, with 3 bases between. Germline CDR1 and CDR2: LNHDA and SQIVND (reference sequence). The CDR3 has 11 residues. The CDR3 nucleotides are TGTGCCAGTAGGGCCACAGATACGCAGTATTTT. Translation gives CASRATDTQYF.

Here the CDR3 reads CASSSNYGYTF. CDR3 bases: TGTGCCAGCAGCTCAAACTATGGCTACACCTTC. The chain couples TRBV5-4 to TRBJ1-2; no firm D call. The CDR3 length is 11 residues. Trimming removed 3 bases from V and 2 bases from J, with 2 bases in between. Germline CDR1 and CDR2: SGHNT and YYREEE (reference sequence).

The CDR3 DNA follows: TGTGCCACCATTCGGTCCCCGGGGAACTATGGCTACACCTTC. Translated: CATIRSPGNYGYTF. The V and J genes are TRBV2 and TRBJ1-2; D is ambiguous. With 10 bases removed from V and 2 bases from J, the gap between germline ends came to 17 bases. The CDR3 loop spans 14 amino acids. CDR1 SNHLY and CDR2 FYNNEI come from the germline V gene.

This chain uses TRBV28 with TRBJ2-7; TRBD1 aligns across 11 bases. The length of the CDR3 is 14 residues. CDR1 is MDHEN and CDR2 is SYDVKM in the germline V gene. Trimming at V came to 4 bases and at J to 5 bases, leaving 4 bases not matched to a gene. This CDR3 reads CASSSMGQGDEQYF. The CDR3 nucleotides are TGTGCCAGCAGTTCCATGGGACAGGGGGACGAGCAGTACTTC.

The chain recombines TRBV5-4 with TRBJ1-2, with unresolved D. V was trimmed by 0 bases and J by 3 bases, leaving 9 bases between them. CDR1 is SGHNT, CDR2 YYREEE, per germline (reference sequence). This CDR3 has 14 residues. The CDR3 region is CASSLAGGDYGYTF. Written as DNA, the CDR3 is TGTGCCAGCAGCTTGGCAGGAGGTGACTATGGCTACACCTTC. Full variable domain (remainder filled in from reference TRBV5-4 and TRBJ1-2): ETGVTQSPTHLIKTRGQQVTLRCSSQSGHNTVSWYQQALGQGPQFIFQYYREEENGRGNFPPRFSGLQFPNYSSELNVNALELDDSALYLCASSLAGGDYGYTFGSGTRLTVV.

In nucleotides, the CDR3 is TGTGCCAGCAGCAAAGGTACCACACCCTATGGCTACACCTTC. Its translation: CASSKGTTPYGYTF. The chain is built from TRBV21-1 and TRBJ1-2; no check of the table's D call, TRBD1, against the DNA was made. TRBV21-1 is shown as a pseudogene. The CDR3 runs to 14 residues.

V is TRBV2 and J is TRBJ2-5; the match to TRBD1 covers 7 bases. CDR1 is SNHLY, CDR2 FYNNEI, per germline. The trim removed 6 bases at V and 5 bases at J, leaving 6 bases unmatched. This CDR3 region has 13 residues. The CDR3 DNA follows: TGTGCCAGCAGGGCTGGGACAGCTGAGACCCAGTACTTC. Its protein is CASRAGTAETQYF.

V usage is TRBV6-1 and J usage is TRBJ1-1, with D hard to call. The CDR3 covers 14 residues. V lost 8 bases, J lost 1 base, and 14 bases lay in between. The germline gives CDR1 MNHNS, CDR2 SASEGT. In DNA form, the CDR3 reads TGTGCCAGCCGCATAGGAGGAGGGAACACTGAAGCTTTCTTT. It translates to CASRIGGGNTEAFF.

CDR3 loop: CASSSPAGVNYGYTF. CDR3 sequence (DNA): TGTGCCAGCAGTTCCCCCGCCGGGGTTAACTATGGCTACACCTTC. The chain couples TRBV28 to TRBJ1-2, with D hard to call. Trimming shortened V by 4 bases and J by 1 base, and 13 bases separated the two germline ends. From germline, CDR1 is MDHEN and CDR2 SYDVKM. The CDR3 runs to 15 residues.

The J gene is TRBJ2-3, the V gene TRBV27, with D hard to call. The V end lost 2 bases, the J end lost 4 bases, and 7 bases lay between the germline ends. Looked up from germline, CDR1 is MNHEY and CDR2 is SMNVEV (reference sequence). CDR3 length: 13 residues. The CDR3 here is CASSLVPADTQYF. The DNA for the CDR3 is TGTGCCAGCAGTTTAGTCCCGGCAGATACGCAGTATTTT.

The rearrangement joins TRBV25-1 to TRBJ2-5; the D gene is possibly TRBD1 (5 bases). V gave up 2 bases and J gave up 1 base, with 11 bases separating them. From germline, CDR1 is MGHDK and CDR2 SYGVNS. This CDR3 comprises 15 residues. As DNA, the CDR3 is TGTGCCAGCAGTGAACCCAGGGCTCTCCAAGAGACCCAGTACTTC. Encoded protein: CASSEPRALQETQYF.

The V gene is TRBV7-6, the J gene TRBJ2-7; TRBD2 might be the D (5 bases). There are 14 residues in the CDR3. V lost 1 base and J lost 4, with 11 bases in between. CDR1 is SGHVS, CDR2 FNYEAQ, per germline. The CDR3 loop is CASSLEEGGYEQYF. CDR3 DNA sequence: TGTGCCAGCAGCTTAGAAGAGGGTGGATACGAGCAGTACTTC.

The chain combines TRBV21-1 with TRBJ2-7; the listed D gene, TRBD1, was not tested against the DNA. TRBV21-1 is annotated as a pseudogene. The CDR3 has 13 residues. The DNA for the CDR3 is TGTGCCAGCAGCAACAACAGTCCCTACGAGCAGTACTTC. It specifies CASSNNSPYEQYF.